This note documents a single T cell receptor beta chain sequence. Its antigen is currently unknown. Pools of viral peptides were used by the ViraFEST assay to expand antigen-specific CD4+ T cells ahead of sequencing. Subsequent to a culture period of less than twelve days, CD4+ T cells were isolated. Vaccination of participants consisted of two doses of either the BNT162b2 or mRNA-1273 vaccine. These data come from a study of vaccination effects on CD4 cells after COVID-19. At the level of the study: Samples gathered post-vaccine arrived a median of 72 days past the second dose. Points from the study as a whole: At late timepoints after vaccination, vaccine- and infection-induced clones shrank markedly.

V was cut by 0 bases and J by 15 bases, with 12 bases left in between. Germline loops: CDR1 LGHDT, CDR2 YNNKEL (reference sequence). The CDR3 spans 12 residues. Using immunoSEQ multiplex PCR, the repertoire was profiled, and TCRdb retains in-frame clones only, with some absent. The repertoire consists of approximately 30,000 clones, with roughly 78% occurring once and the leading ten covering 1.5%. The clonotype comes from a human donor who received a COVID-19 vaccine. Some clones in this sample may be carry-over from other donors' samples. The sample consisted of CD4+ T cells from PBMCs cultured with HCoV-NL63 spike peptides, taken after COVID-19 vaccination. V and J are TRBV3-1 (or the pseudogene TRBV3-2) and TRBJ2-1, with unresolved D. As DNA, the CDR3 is TGTGCCAGCAGCCAAGATAAAGGTGCGTGGTTCTTC. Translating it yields CASSQDKGAWFF.